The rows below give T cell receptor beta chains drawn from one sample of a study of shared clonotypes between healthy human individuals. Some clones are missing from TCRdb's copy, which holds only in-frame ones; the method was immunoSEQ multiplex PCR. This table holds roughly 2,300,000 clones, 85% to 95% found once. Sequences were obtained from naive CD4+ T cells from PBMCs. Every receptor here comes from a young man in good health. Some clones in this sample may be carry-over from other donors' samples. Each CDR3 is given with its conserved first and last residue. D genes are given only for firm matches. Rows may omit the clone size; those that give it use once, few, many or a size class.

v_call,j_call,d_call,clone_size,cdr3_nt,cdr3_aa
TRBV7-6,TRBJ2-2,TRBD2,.,TGTGCCAGCAGCTTAGCACTGCGGGAGGGGACCGGGGAGCTGTTTTTT,CASSLALREGTGELFF
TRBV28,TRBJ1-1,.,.,TGTGCCAGCTCGTTCGCGGCTAGCGGCACTGAAGCTTTCTTT,CASSFAASGTEAFF
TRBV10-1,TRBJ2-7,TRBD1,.,TGCGCCAGCACCTCATGGACAGGGAGGACCTACGAGCAGTACTTC,CASTSWTGRTYEQYF
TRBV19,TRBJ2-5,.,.,TGTGCCAGTAGTAATCTGGGGCGAGAGACCCAGTACTTC,CASSNLGRETQYF
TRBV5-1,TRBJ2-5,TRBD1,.,TGCGCCAGCAGCCTGGGACAGGGCCAACTGAACCAAGAGACCCAGTACTTC,CASSLGQGQLNQETQYF
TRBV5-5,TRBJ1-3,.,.,TGTGCCAGCAGCTTCCTAGGCTCTGGAAACACCATATATTTT,CASSFLGSGNTIYF
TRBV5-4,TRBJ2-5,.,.,TGTGCCAGCAGCTTGACATCGGGGGTCCAAGAGACCCAGTACTTC,CASSLTSGVQETQYF
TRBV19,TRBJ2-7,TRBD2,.,TGTGCCAGTAGTATAAAGGCGGGAGAGCGCTACGAGCAGTACTTC,CASSIKAGERYEQYF
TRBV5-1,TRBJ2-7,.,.,TGCGCCAGCAGCGGGGGGCGCCCGCAGAGTATAAACGAGCAGTACTTC,CASSGGRPQSINEQYF
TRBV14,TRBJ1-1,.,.,TGTGCCAGCAGCCAAGGAGGGCACGGCACTGAAGCTTTCTTT,CASSQGGHGTEAFF
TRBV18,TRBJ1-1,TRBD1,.,TGTGCCAGCTCACCAGACAGGGGGGGCACTGAAGCTTTCTTT,CASSPDRGGTEAFF
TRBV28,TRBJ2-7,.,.,TGTGCCAGCAGTTTTGTTCCACCCGCCGGCGAGCAGTACTTC,CASSFVPPAGEQYF
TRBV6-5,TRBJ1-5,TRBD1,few,TGTGCCAGCAGGGGACAGGGTGGCAATCAGCCCCAGCATTTT,CASRGQGGNQPQHF
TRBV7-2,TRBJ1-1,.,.,TGTGCCAGCAGCATGGGATCCAGAGGGGCCACTGAAGCTTTCTTT,CASSMGSRGATEAFF
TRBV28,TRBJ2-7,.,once,TGTGCCAGCAGGAGAGGACTCTCCTACGAGCAGTACTTC,CASRRGLSYEQYF
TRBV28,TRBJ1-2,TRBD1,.,TGTGCCAGCAGTTTATGGCTACTACAGGGGGGCCCTCCGGACTATGGCTACACCTTC,CASSLWLLQGGPPDYGYTF
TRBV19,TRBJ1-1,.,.,TGTGCCAGTAGTATCCAGGCAAACACTGAAGCTTTCTTT,CASSIQANTEAFF
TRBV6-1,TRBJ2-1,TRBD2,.,TGTGCCAGCAGTGGTAACCTAGCGGACCGCTACAATGAGCAGTTCTTC,CASSGNLADRYNEQFF
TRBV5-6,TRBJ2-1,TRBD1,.,TGTGCCAGCAGCTTGGGACAGGGGGCCTTCAATGAGCAGTTCTTC,CASSLGQGAFNEQFF
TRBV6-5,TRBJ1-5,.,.,TGTGCCAGTCGGGATAGCAATCAGCCCCAGCATTTT,CASRDSNQPQHF
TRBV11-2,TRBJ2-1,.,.,TGTGCCAGCAGCTTTCGGGCAAGGAATGAGCAGTTCTTC,CASSFRARNEQFF
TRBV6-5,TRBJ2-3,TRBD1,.,TGTGCCAGCCGAGGGACAGGGTCAGATACGCAGTATTTT,CASRGTGSDTQYF
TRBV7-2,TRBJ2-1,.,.,TGTGCCAGCAGCCAGAGCTCCGGGCTGGCTAGCTGGAATGGACAGTTCTTC,CASSQSSGLASWNGQFF
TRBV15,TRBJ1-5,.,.,TGTGCCACCAGCCCCGGGGGGTCGGAACAGCCCCAGCATTTT,CATSPGGSEQPQHF
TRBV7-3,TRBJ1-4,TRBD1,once,TGTGCCAGCAGCTTACGAGGGGGCTCTAATGAAAAACTGTTTTTT,CASSLRGGSNEKLFF
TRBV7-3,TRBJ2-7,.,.,TGTGCCAGCAGCCGGTCCGGCCCGAACAACTACGAGCAGTACTTC,CASSRSGPNNYEQYF
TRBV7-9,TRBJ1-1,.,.,TGTGCCAGCAGCTTAGTTACAGACACTGAAGCTTTCTTT,CASSLVTDTEAFF
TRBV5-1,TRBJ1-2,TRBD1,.,TGCGCCAGCAGCCCCACAGGGGAGCGGAATGGCTACACCTTC,CASSPTGERNGYTF
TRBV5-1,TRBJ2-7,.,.,TGCGCCAGCAACCCCTTGGAAGGGTTCGAGCAGTACTTC,CASNPLEGFEQYF
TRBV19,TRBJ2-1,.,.,TGTGCCAGTAGTATTAAGACGGCAAGCTCCTACAATGAGCAGTTCTTC,CASSIKTASSYNEQFF
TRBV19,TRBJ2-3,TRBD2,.,TGTGCCAGTAGTCGGACTAGCGGCCGAAACACAGATACGCAGTATTTT,CASSRTSGRNTDTQYF
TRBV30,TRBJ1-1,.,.,TGTGCCTGGACACCTCCTGAAGGGGCCGCCCCGGCGACTTTCTTT,CAWTPPEGAAPATFF
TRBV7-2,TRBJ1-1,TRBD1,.,TGTGCCAGCAGCCAGGACAGGGCAAACACTGAAGCTTTCTTT,CASSQDRANTEAFF
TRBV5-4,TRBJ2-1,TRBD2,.,TGTGCCAGCAGCTTGGGGGCAACGGGAGGAACTTACAATGAGCAGTTCTTC,CASSLGATGGTYNEQFF
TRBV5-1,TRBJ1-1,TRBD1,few,TGCGCCAGCAGCCTGGGTGGACAGGGTTTGAGAGCTTTCTTT,CASSLGGQGLRAFF
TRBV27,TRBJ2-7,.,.,TGTGCCAGCAGTCCCCACGAGCAGTACTTC,CASSPHEQYF
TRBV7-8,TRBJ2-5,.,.,TGTGCCAGCAGCGCGAGGAGTAGGCCCACGGGAGAGACCCAGTACTTC,CASSARSRPTGETQYF
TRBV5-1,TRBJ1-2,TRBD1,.,TGCGCCAGCAGCTTGAACAGGGGCGACTATGGCTACACCTTC,CASSLNRGDYGYTF
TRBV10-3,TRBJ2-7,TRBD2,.,TGTGCCATCAGGTCCGGGACTAGCGGGAGGGCGGCCCTGTACGAGCAGTACTTC,CAIRSGTSGRAALYEQYF
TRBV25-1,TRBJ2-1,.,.,TGTGCCAGCAGTGAATCGGCGGGTGCCTACAATGAGCAGTTCTTC,CASSESAGAYNEQFF
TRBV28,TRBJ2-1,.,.,TGTGCCAGCAGCGACAGTGGCTCCTACAATGAGCAGTTCTTC,CASSDSGSYNEQFF
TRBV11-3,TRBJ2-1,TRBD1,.,TGTGCCAGCAGCGGAACCGGGACAGATGCTAATGAGCAGTTCTTC,CASSGTGTDANEQFF
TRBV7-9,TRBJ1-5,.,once,TGTGCCAGCAGCTTAGGTACAAATCAGCCCCAGCATTTT,CASSLGTNQPQHF
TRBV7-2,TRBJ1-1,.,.,TGTGCCAGCAGCCTAGGGCAGGCTCGCACTGAAGCTTTCTTT,CASSLGQARTEAFF
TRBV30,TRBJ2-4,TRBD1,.,TGTGCCTGGTCCCGGGACAGGGTAGGGGCCAAAAACATTCAGTACTTC,CAWSRDRVGAKNIQYF
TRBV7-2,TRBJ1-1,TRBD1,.,TGTGCCAGCAGCCTACAGGGGGCATGGACTGAAGCTTTCTTT,CASSLQGAWTEAFF
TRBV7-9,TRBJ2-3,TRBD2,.,TGTGCCAGCAGCTTTTCCGGGCTAGCGGCTACAGATACGCAGTATTTT,CASSFSGLAATDTQYF
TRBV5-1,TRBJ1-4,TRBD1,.,TGCGCCAGCAGCTTGGGTCCCCGAGGCCAGGGACAGGGTTATGAAAAACTGTTTTTT,CASSLGPRGQGQGYEKLFF
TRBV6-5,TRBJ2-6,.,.,TGTGCCAGCAGAGGGAGGTCTGCTGGGGCCAACGTCCTGACTTTC,CASRGRSAGANVLTF
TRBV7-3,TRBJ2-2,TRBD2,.,TGTGCCAGCAGCTCCTCCGGGACTAGAAGGGGGGGCCGGGAGCTGTTTTTT,CASSSSGTRRGGRELFF
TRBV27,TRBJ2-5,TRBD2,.,TGTGCCAGCAGTTTATCGCGGCTAGCGGGAGTGAGAGAGACCCAGTACTTC,CASSLSRLAGVRETQYF
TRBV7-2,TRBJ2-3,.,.,TGTGCCAGCAGCTTAGCGGTGGGACGCTTGCCAGATACGCAGTATTTT,CASSLAVGRLPDTQYF
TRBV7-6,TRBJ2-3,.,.,TGTGCCAGCAGCATGTTGCTTAGGGAGGATACGCAGTATTTT,CASSMLLREDTQYF
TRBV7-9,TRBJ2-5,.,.,TGTGCCAGCAGCCTGAATGAGGTGACCCAGTACTTC,CASSLNEVTQYF
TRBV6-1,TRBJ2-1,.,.,TGTGCCAGCACAGGGATAGACACGTCCTACAATGAGCAGTTCTTC,CASTGIDTSYNEQFF
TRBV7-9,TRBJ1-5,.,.,TGTGCCAGCAGCTTGTGGGGGGGAGGTATCAATCAGCCCCAGCATTTT,CASSLWGGGINQPQHF
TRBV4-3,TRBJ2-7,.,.,TGCGCCAGCAGCCAAGATGGGCGGGGAGATTCCTACGAGCAGTACTTC,CASSQDGRGDSYEQYF